A selection of T cell receptor beta chains follows, all from one sample in a study of T cell responses to AZD1222 COVID-19 vaccine. The method was immunoSEQ multiplex PCR; TCRdb's version includes in-frame clones alone and lacks a portion of them. This table holds about 61,000 clones, roughly four fifths found once. Sequencing used peripheral blood, obtained 28 days after the second AZD1222 dose. The receptors derive from an adult who received the AZD1222 COVID-19 vaccine. The conserved cysteine and the conserved F or W are not part of the CDR3 here. Each record gives: J gene, V gene, CDR3 protein.

J gene: TRBJ1-5; V gene: TRBV6-1; CDR3 protein: ASSEAGGFNQPQH
J gene: TRBJ2-2; V gene: TRBV15; CDR3 protein: ATSSYTGELF
J gene: TRBJ1-2; V gene: TRBV19; CDR3 protein: ASSMQGDYGYT
J gene: TRBJ2-6; V gene: TRBV27; CDR3 protein: ASSDSGAGANVLT
J gene: TRBJ2-7; V gene: TRBV7-2; CDR3 protein: ASSLQAGTGSGAQY
J gene: TRBJ1-1; V gene: TRBV6-8; CDR3 protein: ASYRDRDSNTEAF
J gene: TRBJ2-3; V gene: TRBV9; CDR3 protein: ASSVVVAGISTDTQY
J gene: TRBJ2-5; V gene: TRBV7-2; CDR3 protein: ASSSYSPGETQY
J gene: TRBJ2-2; V gene: TRBV7-9; CDR3 protein: ASTSGTATGELF
J gene: TRBJ2-7; V gene: TRBV5-1; CDR3 protein: ASKKADSYEQY
J gene: TRBJ2-1; V gene: TRBV30; CDR3 protein: AWSGGLYNEQF
J gene: TRBJ1-2; V gene: TRBV6-5; CDR3 protein: ASSYSRAGGTNGYT
J gene: TRBJ1-2; V gene: TRBV2; CDR3 protein: ASSEAPGQASGYT
J gene: TRBJ2-7; V gene: TRBV11-2; CDR3 protein: ASTPFLEGKRGEQY
J gene: TRBJ2-2; V gene: TRBV9; CDR3 protein: ASSVRRSGELF